This T cell receptor beta chain was captured in a study of early T cells in non-severe SARS-CoV-2 infection. Study in general: Sequencing was performed on bulk RNA from unsorted whole blood, leaving chains unpaired.

The TCR library protocol attached unique molecular identifiers to the individual cDNA molecules. MiXCR was run by TCRdb on the 5' RACE reads, yielding one entry per CDR3 protein. The sample contains 80,000 to 100,000 distinct CDR3 sequences, about 12% of which appear only once. This CDR3 region has 18 residues. Trimming removed 0 bases from V and 2 bases from J, with 18 bases in between. Germline V gives CDR1 SGHRS, CDR2 YFSETQ. In this sample, this clonotype turned up many times. Its antigen is still unknown. Study findings and constraints: Matching with VDJdb favored anti-spike CD8 responses (missing private and CD4 specificities).

The V and J genes are TRBV5-1 and TRBJ2-1; TRBD1 might be the D (5 bases). The sample taken for sequencing was whole blood. This TCR came from an adult who was a healthcare worker with PCR-confirmed SARS-CoV-2 infection or an uninfected control (not recorded which). This CDR3 reads CASSLGPLAGIPYNEQFF. In DNA form, the CDR3 reads TGCGCCAGCAGCTTGGGACCCCTTGCAGGGATCCCCTACAATGAGCAGTTCTTC.